This TCR beta chain was captured by sequencing in a study of T cell changes during pregnancy in multiple sclerosis. TCRdb's copy holds only in-frame clones and misses some; the assay was immunoSEQ multiplex PCR. This table holds fewer than 75,000 clones, 85% to 95% found once. Germline loops: CDR1 SNHLY, CDR2 FYNNEI. Germline trimming cut 8 bases from V and 7 bases from J; bases unmatched to any gene: 6. The CDR3 runs to 13 residues. This sequence was found in a female donor in good health, enrolled as a control in a pregnancy study. This specimen consisted of peripheral blood, obtained after pregnancy. The chain is built from TRBV2 and TRBJ2-3; 10 bases fit TRBD2. The DNA of the CDR3 is TGTGCCAGCTTCGGGACTAGCGTCAATACGCAGTATTTT. Translation gives CASFGTSVNTQYF.